This is a list of T cell receptor beta chains from one sample in a study of preoperative IRX-2 immunotherapy in early breast cancer. Measured with immunoSEQ multiplex PCR; TCRdb has only the in-frame clones, and not every one. The data contain 40,000 to 50,000 clones, approximately 80% of them singletons. The sequenced sample was tumor tissue, obtained after IRX-2 immunotherapy. The receptors derive from a human donor with breast cancer. Both conserved end residues are part of each CDR3. The order of the fields is V gene, J gene, clone size, D gene, CDR3 length, CDR3 protein, CDR3 DNA. The D gene is left open where the match is weak. Some rows have no size entry. The others give once, few or many, or a class for an expanded clone.

v_gene: TRBV12-5
j_gene: TRBJ1-2
abundance: once
d_gene: NA
len: 13
CDR3aa: CASGLYDLGGYTF
CDR3nt: TGTGCTAGTGGTTTGTACGACTTGGGTGGCTACACCTTC

v_gene: TRBV23-1
j_gene: TRBJ2-1
abundance: NA
d_gene: TRBD2
len: 15
CDR3aa: CASSPGLAGDGEQFF
CDR3nt: TGCGCCAGCAGCCCGGGACTAGCGGGAGACGGTGAGCAGTTCTTC

v_gene: TRBV14
j_gene: TRBJ1-4
abundance: NA
d_gene: NA
len: 14
CDR3aa: CASSPRSKGEKLFF
CDR3nt: TGTGCCAGCAGCCCGCGGAGCAAGGGGGAAAAACTGTTTTTT

v_gene: TRBV28
j_gene: TRBJ2-3
abundance: NA
d_gene: NA
len: 13
CDR3aa: CASSLGGAGTQYF
CDR3nt: TGTGCCAGCAGTTTAGGGGGAGCGGGTACGCAGTATTTT

v_gene: TRBV6-8
j_gene: TRBJ1-4
abundance: NA
d_gene: NA
len: 17
CDR3aa: CASSDVSGRGLGEKLFF
CDR3nt: TGTGCCAGCAGTGATGTATCAGGAAGGGGACTTGGTGAAAAACTGTTTTTT

v_gene: TRBV6-8
j_gene: TRBJ2-2
abundance: NA
d_gene: NA
len: 13
CDR3aa: CASRPTGLGELFF
CDR3nt: TGTGCCAGCAGACCCACAGGGCTCGGGGAGCTGTTTTTT

v_gene: TRBV30
j_gene: TRBJ2-1
abundance: NA
d_gene: NA
len: 14
CDR3aa: CAWAGTEVYNEQFF
CDR3nt: TGTGCCTGGGCCGGGACGGAAGTCTACAATGAGCAGTTCTTC

v_gene: TRBV11-3
j_gene: TRBJ2-3
abundance: few
d_gene: NA
len: 17
CDR3aa: CASSLGRMDRTRDTQYF
CDR3nt: TGTGCCAGCAGTTTGGGCCGAATGGATCGAACCAGGGATACGCAGTATTTT

v_gene: TRBV11-3
j_gene: TRBJ2-7
abundance: many
d_gene: NA
len: 14
CDR3aa: CASSFAEGTYEQYF
CDR3nt: TGTGCCAGCAGCTTCGCGGAGGGTACCTACGAGCAGTACTTC

v_gene: TRBV16
j_gene: TRBJ1-1
abundance: NA
d_gene: NA
len: 13
CDR3aa: CASRMGSSNEAFF
CDR3nt: TGTGCCAGCAGAATGGGCAGTTCAAATGAAGCTTTCTTT

v_gene: TRBV11-3
j_gene: TRBJ1-1
abundance: few
d_gene: NA
len: 14
CDR3aa: CASSSWLATTEAFF
CDR3nt: TGTGCCAGCAGCTCCTGGTTGGCGACCACTGAAGCTTTCTTT

v_gene: TRBV10-2
j_gene: TRBJ2-7
abundance: NA
d_gene: NA
len: 13
CDR3aa: CASSRQTNYEQYF
CDR3nt: TGCGCCAGCTCTCGACAGACGAACTACGAGCAGTACTTC

v_gene: TRBV5-1
j_gene: TRBJ2-7
abundance: NA
d_gene: TRBD2
len: 14
CDR3aa: CASSLYSSGNEQYF
CDR3nt: TGCGCCAGCAGCTTGTATTCTAGCGGGAACGAGCAGTACTTC

v_gene: TRBV6-8
j_gene: TRBJ1-1
abundance: NA
d_gene: NA
len: 12
CDR3aa: CASRRSGSEAFF
CDR3nt: TGTGCCAGCAGAAGGAGCGGTTCTGAAGCTTTCTTT

v_gene: TRBV6-8
j_gene: TRBJ1-2
abundance: NA
d_gene: NA
len: 12
CDR3aa: CASRDSPYGYTF
CDR3nt: TGTGCCAGCAGGGACAGTCCCTATGGCTACACCTTC

v_gene: TRBV6-7
j_gene: TRBJ1-2
abundance: NA
d_gene: NA
len: 15
CDR3aa: CVSSPYLRVDYGYTF
CDR3nt: TGTGTCAGCAGCCCATACCTCAGGGTAGACTATGGCTACACCTTC

v_gene: TRBV5-1
j_gene: TRBJ2-3
abundance: once
d_gene: NA
len: 15
CDR3aa: CASSLQTGGTDTQYF
CDR3nt: TGCGCCAGCAGCTTACAGACGGGGGGCACAGATACGCAGTATTTT

v_gene: TRBV19
j_gene: TRBJ1-2
abundance: NA
d_gene: TRBD1
len: 14
CDR3aa: CASSIRGTAGGYTF
CDR3nt: TGTGCCAGTAGTATAAGAGGGACAGCCGGCGGCTACACCTTC

v_gene: TRBV30
j_gene: TRBJ1-2
abundance: NA
d_gene: NA
len: 13
CDR3aa: CAWRSTRNYGYTF
CDR3nt: TGTGCCTGGAGGTCGACCCGGAACTATGGCTACACCTTC

v_gene: TRBV18
j_gene: TRBJ2-1
abundance: NA
d_gene: NA
len: 16
CDR3aa: CASSPPSTRGPNEQFF
CDR3nt: TGTGCCAGCTCACCACCCTCGACGAGAGGTCCCAATGAGCAGTTCTTC

v_gene: TRBV10-2
j_gene: TRBJ2-7
abundance: NA
d_gene: NA
len: 14
CDR3aa: CASSVRGSGDEQYF
CDR3nt: TGCGCCAGCAGTGTTCGGGGCAGTGGGGACGAGCAGTACTTC

v_gene: TRBV28
j_gene: TRBJ2-2
abundance: NA
d_gene: NA
len: 14
CDR3aa: CASSHRGFNGELFF
CDR3nt: TGTGCCAGCAGTCATAGGGGGTTCAACGGGGAGCTGTTTTTT

v_gene: TRBV7-7
j_gene: TRBJ1-5
abundance: NA
d_gene: NA
len: 18
CDR3aa: CASSLRGQTLYSNQPQHF
CDR3nt: TGTGCCAGCAGCTTGCGGGGACAAACCCTTTATAGTAATCAGCCCCAGCATTTT

v_gene: TRBV7-7
j_gene: TRBJ2-3
abundance: NA
d_gene: NA
len: 16
CDR3aa: CASSFFASRGGDTQYF
CDR3nt: TGTGCCAGCAGCTTTTTCGCCAGCCGCGGGGGCGATACGCAGTATTTT

v_gene: TRBV9
j_gene: TRBJ1-3
abundance: NA
d_gene: TRBD1
len: 14
CDR3aa: CASSPTGAGNTIYF
CDR3nt: TGTGCCAGCAGTCCGACAGGGGCGGGAAACACCATATATTTT

v_gene: TRBV7-7
j_gene: TRBJ2-5
abundance: once
d_gene: TRBD2
len: 18
CDR3aa: CASSAGTGLAGGQETQYF
CDR3nt: TGTGCCAGCAGCGCCGGGACGGGACTAGCGGGAGGCCAAGAGACCCAGTACTTC

v_gene: TRBV10-2
j_gene: TRBJ2-3
abundance: NA
d_gene: NA
len: 13
CDR3aa: CASSRGGTDTQYF
CDR3nt: TGCGCCAGCTCAAGGGGTGGGACAGATACGCAGTATTTT

v_gene: TRBV29-1
j_gene: TRBJ2-5
abundance: once
d_gene: TRBD2
len: 15
CDR3aa: CSAYRTSGSIGAQYF
CDR3nt: TGCAGCGCTTATCGGACTAGCGGGAGTATTGGGGCCCAGTACTTC

v_gene: TRBV19
j_gene: TRBJ2-5
abundance: few
d_gene: NA
len: 12
CDR3aa: CASRQSGETQYF
CDR3nt: TGTGCCAGTAGACAATCTGGAGAGACCCAGTACTTC

v_gene: TRBV29-1
j_gene: TRBJ2-3
abundance: NA
d_gene: TRBD2
len: 15
CDR3aa: CSVAGLAGSGRSQYF
CDR3nt: TGCAGCGTTGCCGGACTAGCGGGAAGCGGGCGATCGCAGTATTTT

v_gene: TRBV15
j_gene: TRBJ1-1
abundance: NA
d_gene: NA
len: 14
CDR3aa: CATSRSRTGTEAFF
CDR3nt: TGTGCCACCAGCAGATCCCGGACGGGCACTGAAGCTTTCTTT

v_gene: TRBV7-1
j_gene: TRBJ1-2
abundance: NA
d_gene: NA
len: 14
CDR3aa: CASSLPRINYGYTF
CDR3nt: TGTGCCAGCAGCTTGCCCAGAATTAACTATGGCTACACCTTC